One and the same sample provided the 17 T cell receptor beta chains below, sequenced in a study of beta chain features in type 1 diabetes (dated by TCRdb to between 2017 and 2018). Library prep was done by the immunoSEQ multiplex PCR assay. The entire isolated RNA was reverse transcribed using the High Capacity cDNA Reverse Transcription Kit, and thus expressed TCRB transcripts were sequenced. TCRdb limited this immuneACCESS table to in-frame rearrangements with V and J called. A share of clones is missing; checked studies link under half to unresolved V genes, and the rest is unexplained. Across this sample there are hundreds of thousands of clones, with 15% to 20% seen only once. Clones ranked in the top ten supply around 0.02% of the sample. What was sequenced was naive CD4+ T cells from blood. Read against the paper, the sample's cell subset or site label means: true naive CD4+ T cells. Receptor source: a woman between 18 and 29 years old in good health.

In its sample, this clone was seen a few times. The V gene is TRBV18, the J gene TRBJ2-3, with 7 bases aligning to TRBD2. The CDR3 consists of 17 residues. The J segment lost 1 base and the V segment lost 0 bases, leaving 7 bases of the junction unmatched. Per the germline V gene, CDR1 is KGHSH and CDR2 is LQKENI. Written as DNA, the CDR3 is TGTGCCAGCTCACCACCATTGTCAGCGGGACGCACAGATACGCAGTATTTT. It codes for CASSPPLSAGRTDTQYF.

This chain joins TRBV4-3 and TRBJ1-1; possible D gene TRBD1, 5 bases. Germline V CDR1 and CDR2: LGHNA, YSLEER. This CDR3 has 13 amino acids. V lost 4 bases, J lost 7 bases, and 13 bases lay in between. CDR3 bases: TGCGCCAGCAGCCGTCGGGACGGGGGTGAAGCTTTCTTT. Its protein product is CASSRRDGGEAFF.

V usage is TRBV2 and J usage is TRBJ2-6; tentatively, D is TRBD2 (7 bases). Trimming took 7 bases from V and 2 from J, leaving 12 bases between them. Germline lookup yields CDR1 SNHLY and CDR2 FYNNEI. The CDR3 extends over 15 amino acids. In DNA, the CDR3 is TGTGCCAGCAACAAAGGGGGGGCTGGGGCCAACGTCCTGACTTTC. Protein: CASNKGGAGANVLTF.

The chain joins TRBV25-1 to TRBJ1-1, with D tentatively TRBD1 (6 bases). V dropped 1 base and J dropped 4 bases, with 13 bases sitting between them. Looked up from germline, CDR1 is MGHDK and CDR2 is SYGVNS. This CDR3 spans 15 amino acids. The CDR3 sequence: CASSELNRERTEAFF. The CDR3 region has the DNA TGTGCCAGCAGTGAATTGAACAGGGAGCGCACTGAAGCTTTCTTT. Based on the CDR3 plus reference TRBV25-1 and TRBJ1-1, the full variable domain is EADIYQTPRYLVIGTGKKITLECSQTMGHDKMYWYQQDPGMELHLIHYSYGVNSTEKGDLSSESTVSRIRTEHFPLTLESARPSHTSQYLCASSELNRERTEAFFGQGTRLTVV.

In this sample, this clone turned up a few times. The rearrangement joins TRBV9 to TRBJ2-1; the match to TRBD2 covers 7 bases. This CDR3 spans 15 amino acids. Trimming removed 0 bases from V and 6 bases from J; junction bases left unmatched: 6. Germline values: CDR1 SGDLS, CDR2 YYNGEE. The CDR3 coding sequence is TGTGCCAGCAGCGTAGTGGCTAGCGGTCGCAATGAGCAGTTCTTC. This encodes CASSVVASGRNEQFF.

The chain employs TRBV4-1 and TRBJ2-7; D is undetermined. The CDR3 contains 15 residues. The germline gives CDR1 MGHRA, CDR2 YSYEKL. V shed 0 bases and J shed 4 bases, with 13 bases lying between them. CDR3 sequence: CASSQETQTNYEQYF. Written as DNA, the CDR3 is TGCGCCAGCAGCCAAGAGACACAAACGAATTACGAGCAGTACTTC.

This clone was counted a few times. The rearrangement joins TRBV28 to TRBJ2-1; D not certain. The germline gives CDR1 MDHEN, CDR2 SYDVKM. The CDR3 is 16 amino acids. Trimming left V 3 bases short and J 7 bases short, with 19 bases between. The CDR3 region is CASSLAGAPTSNEQFF. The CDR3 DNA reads TGTGCCAGCAGTTTGGCAGGCGCTCCTACGTCAAATGAGCAGTTCTTC.

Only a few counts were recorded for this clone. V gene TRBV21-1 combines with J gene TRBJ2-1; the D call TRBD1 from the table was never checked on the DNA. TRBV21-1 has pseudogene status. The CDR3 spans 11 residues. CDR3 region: CASSKQAKQFF. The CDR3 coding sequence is TGTGCCAGCAGCAAACAGGCTAAGCAGTTCTTC.

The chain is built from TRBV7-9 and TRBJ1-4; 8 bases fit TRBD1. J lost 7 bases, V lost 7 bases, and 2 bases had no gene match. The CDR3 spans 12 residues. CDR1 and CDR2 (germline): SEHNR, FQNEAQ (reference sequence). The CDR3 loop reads CASNRGTEKLFF. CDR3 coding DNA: TGTGCCAGCAACAGGGGGACTGAAAAACTGTTTTTT.

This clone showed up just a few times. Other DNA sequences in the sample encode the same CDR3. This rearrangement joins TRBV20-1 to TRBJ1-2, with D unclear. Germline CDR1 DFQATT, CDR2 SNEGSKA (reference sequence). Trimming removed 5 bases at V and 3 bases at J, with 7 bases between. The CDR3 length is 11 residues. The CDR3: CSAGRDYGYTF. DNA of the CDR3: TGCAGTGCTGGACGGGACTATGGCTACACCTTC.

CDR3 coding DNA: TGTGCCAGCACCCGGGACCGTGACTACGAGCAGTACTTC. Translation: CASTRDRDYEQYF. The rearrangement uses TRBV2 and TRBJ2-7; either TRBD1 or TRBD2 may fit D (5 bases each). This CDR3 contains 13 residues. V was clipped by 7 bases and J by 3 bases, with 13 bases between them. CDR1 is SNHLY and CDR2 is FYNNEI in the germline V gene.

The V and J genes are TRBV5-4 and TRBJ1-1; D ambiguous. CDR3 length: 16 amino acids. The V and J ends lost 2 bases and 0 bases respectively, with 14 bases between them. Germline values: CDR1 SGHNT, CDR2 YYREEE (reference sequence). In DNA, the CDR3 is TGTGCCAGCAGCTTTGCGGCTCCTATGTTGAACACTGAAGCTTTCTTT. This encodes CASSFAAPMLNTEAFF.

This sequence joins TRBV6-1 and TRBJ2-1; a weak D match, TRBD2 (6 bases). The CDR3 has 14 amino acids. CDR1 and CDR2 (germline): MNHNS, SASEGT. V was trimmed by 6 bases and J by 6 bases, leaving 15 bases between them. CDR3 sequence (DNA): TGTGCCAGCAGGTGGGGGGAGGTAAGCAATGAGCAGTTCTTC. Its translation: CASRWGEVSNEQFF.

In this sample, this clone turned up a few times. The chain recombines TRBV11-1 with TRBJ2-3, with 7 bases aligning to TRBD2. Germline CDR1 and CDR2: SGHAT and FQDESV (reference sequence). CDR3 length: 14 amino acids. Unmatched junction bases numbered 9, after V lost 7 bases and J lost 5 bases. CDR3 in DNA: TGTGCCAGCATGCGGGAGTCGGTCGGAGATACGCAGTATTTT. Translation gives CASMRESVGDTQYF.

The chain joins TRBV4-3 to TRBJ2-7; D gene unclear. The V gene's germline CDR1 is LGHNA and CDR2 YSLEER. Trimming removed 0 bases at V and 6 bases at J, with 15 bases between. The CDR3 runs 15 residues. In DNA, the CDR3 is TGCGCCAGCAGCCAAGAACCCAGTCGACAACGCGAGCAGTACTTC. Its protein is CASSQEPSRQREQYF.

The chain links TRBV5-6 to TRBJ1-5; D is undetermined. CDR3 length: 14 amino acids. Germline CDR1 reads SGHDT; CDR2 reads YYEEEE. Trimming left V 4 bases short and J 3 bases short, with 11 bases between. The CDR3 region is CASSKSWNNQPQHF. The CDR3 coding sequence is TGTGCCAGCAGCAAAAGTTGGAACAATCAGCCCCAGCATTTT. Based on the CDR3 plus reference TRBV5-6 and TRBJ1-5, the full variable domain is DAGVTQSPTHLIKTRGQQVTLRCSPKSGHDTVSWYQQALGQGPQFIFQYYEEEERQRGNFPDRFSGHQFPNYSSELNVNALLLGDSALYLCASSKSWNNQPQHFGDGTRLSIL.

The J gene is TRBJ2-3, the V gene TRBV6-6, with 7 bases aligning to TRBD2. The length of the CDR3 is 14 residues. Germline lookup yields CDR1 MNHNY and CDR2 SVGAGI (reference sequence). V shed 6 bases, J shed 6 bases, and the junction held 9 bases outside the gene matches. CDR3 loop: CASRWTSLGDTQYF. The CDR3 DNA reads TGTGCCAGCAGGTGGACTAGTTTGGGGGATACGCAGTATTTT.